These 11 T cell receptor beta chains share one sample of origin, sequenced in a study of OX40 agonist ivuxolimab in advanced cancers. This table comes from immunoSEQ multiplex PCR, and its TCRdb copy is limited to in-frame clones, with some not included. The sample includes 30,000 to 45,000 clones, 70% to 85% of them seen just once. Sequencing used CD4+ or CD8+ T cells sorted from blood, obtained in a trial of the OX40 agonist ivuxolimab. These receptors all stem from an adult with an advanced solid tumor such as melanoma, head and neck, liver or kidney cancer.

V is TRBV7-9 and J is TRBJ2-5, with TRBD1 matching 9 bases. The J segment lost 5 bases and the V segment lost 5 bases, leaving 9 bases of the junction unmatched. The CDR3 runs to 15 residues. CDR1 and CDR2 (germline): SEHNR, FQNEAQ (reference sequence). The CDR3 reads CASSLGTGSGETQYF. The CDR3 DNA is TGTGCCAGCAGCCTTGGGACAGGGTCGGGGGAGACCCAGTACTTC.

This rearrangement joins TRBV7-9 to TRBJ1-4; unclear D gene. The CDR3 covers 13 residues. V was trimmed by 1 base and J by 8 bases, leaving 8 bases between them. Germline-derived CDR1 and CDR2 are SEHNR and FQNEAQ (reference sequence). The CDR3 sequence: CASSLGAREKLFF. CDR3 nucleotides: TGTGCCAGCAGCTTAGGGGCAAGGGAAAAACTGTTTTTT.

The chain has TRBV2 and TRBJ2-5, with 11 bases matching TRBD2. CDR1 and CDR2 (germline): SNHLY, FYNNEI. V shed 1 base, J shed 2 bases, and the junction held 3 bases outside the gene matches. CDR3 size: 16 residues. CDR3 region: CASSEGGLAVQETQYF. The CDR3 nucleotides are TGTGCCAGCAGTGAAGGGGGACTAGCGGTGCAAGAGACCCAGTACTTC. The whole variable domain, remainder taken from reference TRBV2 and TRBJ2-5, is EPEVTQTPSHQVTQMGQEVILRCVPISNHLYFYWYRQILGQKVEFLVSFYNNEISEKSEIFDDQFSVERPDGSNFTLKIRSTKLEDSAMYFCASSEGGLAVQETQYFGPGTRLLVL.

J is TRBJ2-2 and V is TRBV9, with TRBD2 matching over 8 bases. Unmatched junction bases numbered 10, after V lost 10 bases and J lost 2 bases. Per germline, CDR1 SGDLS and CDR2 YYNGEE. This CDR3 contains 15 residues. CDR3 protein: CASGTGGTNTGELFF. DNA for the CDR3: TGTGCCTCCGGGACGGGGGGGACTAACACCGGGGAGCTGTTTTTT.

The rearrangement links TRBV9 to TRBJ2-5; 7 bases match TRBD1. CDR3 length: 13 residues. The junction had 2 bases not matched to a gene; V was cut back by 4 bases and J by 2 bases. Germline CDR1 reads SGDLS; CDR2 reads YYNGEE. The CDR3 coding sequence is TGTGCCAGCAGCAAGGGGGCTCAAGAGACCCAGTACTTC. It specifies CASSKGAQETQYF.

This clone appeared a few times. The rearrangement joins TRBV20-1 to TRBJ2-1; 7 positions agree with TRBD2. CDR3 size: 11 residues. Trimming cost V 3 bases and J 7 bases; bases outside gene matches: 0. Germline V CDR1 and CDR2: DFQATT, SNEGSKA (reference sequence). The CDR3 here is CSASGGNEQFF. Written as DNA, the CDR3 is TGCAGTGCTAGCGGGGGGAATGAGCAGTTCTTC.

The CDR3 loop reads CASSLPRRFRANYGYTF. The CDR3 DNA follows: TGTGCCAGCAGCTTACCCCGGAGGTTTAGGGCCAACTATGGCTACACCTTC. The chain recombines TRBV7-8 with TRBJ1-2; the D is unclear. The germline gives CDR1 SGHVS, CDR2 FQNEAQ. The V end lost 2 bases, the J end lost 2 bases, and 18 bases lay between the germline ends. CDR3 length: 17 amino acids.

This clone was seen a single time. The genes are TRBV23-1 and TRBJ1-1; D remains unclear. TRBV23-1 qualifies as an ORF whose function is uncertain. CDR3 length: 15 amino acids. Trimming stripped 2 bases from V and 0 bases from J, with 10 bases between. The CDR3 nucleotides are TGCGCCAGCAGTCAACTCGCCTTAATGAACACTGAAGCTTTCTTT. Protein: CASSQLALMNTEAFF.

The chain links TRBV23-1 to TRBJ1-5; the D is unclear. TRBV23-1 is given ORF status, its function remaining uncertain. Trimming shortened V by 9 bases and J by 2 bases, and 8 bases separated the two germline ends. This CDR3 is 12 amino acids long. CDR3 bases: TGCGCCAGGACTGAGGGCAATCAGCCCCAGCATTTT. Translation: CARTEGNQPQHF.

The J gene is TRBJ1-2, the V gene TRBV7-2, with D possibly matching TRBD1 (6 bases). The CDR3 contains 13 residues. Trimming took off 5 bases at V and 2 bases at J, with 9 bases between the two ends. Germline lookup yields CDR1 SGHTA and CDR2 FQGNSA. CDR3: CASSNQGNYGYTF. In DNA, the CDR3 is TGTGCCAGCAGCAATCAGGGGAACTATGGCTACACCTTC.

The chain has TRBV19 and TRBJ1-4; perhaps TRBD1 as D (5 bases). V lost 9 bases, J lost 5 bases, and 25 bases lay in between. CDR1 is LNHDA, CDR2 SQIVND, per germline (reference sequence). The CDR3 is 17 amino acids. CDR3 sequence: CASRKPSSGTANEKLFF. The CDR3 DNA reads TGTGCCAGCAGAAAACCCTCCTCCGGGACGGCGAATGAAAAACTGTTTTTT. Supplemented by reference TRBV19 and TRBJ1-4, the full variable domain reads DGGITQSPKYLFRKEGQNVTLSCEQNLNHDAMYWYRQDPGQGLRLIYYSQIVNDFQKGDIAEGYSVSREKKESFPLTVTSAQKNPTAFYLCASRKPSSGTANEKLFFGSGTQLSVL.